These 21 T cell receptor beta chains originate from one sample sequenced in a study of CD8+ T cells in alopecia areata (dated by TCRdb to between 2017 and 2018). Libraries were built with the immunoSEQ multiplex PCR assay. To provide template for TCR sequencing, every sample had RNA extracted and reverse transcribed into cDNA. This is the immuneACCESS table as TCRdb keeps it, with only in-frame sequences that have V and J called. A part of the clones is gone; compared with another copy, unresolved V genes explain less than half, and the rest is unexplained. Counted in this sample were approximately 13,000 clones; roughly 55% of them appeared once. The ten largest clones represent roughly a tenth of the sample. The time point label of this sample denotes: baseline before oral tofacitinib. Lesional scalp punch biopsies and peripheral blood were obtained from alopecia areata patients. Sequenced material: skin, taken at week 0. The receptors were gathered from a human donor with alopecia areata.

Sample share makes this clone medium-sized. The V call is TRBV4-1, the J call TRBJ1-2, with D uncertain. Germline V gene sequence: CDR1 MGHRA, CDR2 YSYEKL. Trimming left V 3 bases short and J 1 base short, with 12 bases between. CDR3 length: 15 residues. Here the CDR3 reads CASSQWEGDNYGYTF. For the CDR3, the DNA is TGCGCCAGCAGCCAGTGGGAGGGAGATAACTATGGCTACACCTTC.

The chain carries TRBV7-2 and TRBJ2-3; TRBD2 aligns across 7 bases. This CDR3 has 15 residues. The V and J ends lost 0 bases and 4 bases, in that order; junction bases with no gene match: 4. Germline CDR1 reads SGHTA; CDR2 reads FQGNSA. Written as DNA, the CDR3 is TGTGCCAGCAGCTTAGCGGGGGGGTTTGCAGATACGCAGTATTTT. Translation gives CASSLAGGFADTQYF.

The V call is TRBV18, the J call TRBJ2-4, with 11 positions matching TRBD2. Per the germline V gene, CDR1 is KGHSH and CDR2 is LQKENI. V lost 2 bases and J lost 9; bases outside the gene matches: 6. This CDR3 has 15 amino acids. The DNA for the CDR3 is TGTGCCAGCTCACCAGCACTAGCGGGGGATGGCATTCAGTACTTC. Translation: CASSPALAGDGIQYF.

V and J are TRBV30 and TRBJ1-1; 8 bases map to TRBD1. This CDR3 is built from 13 residues. CDR1 GTSNPN and CDR2 SVGIG come from the germline V gene (reference sequence). Trimming cost V 5 bases and J 5 bases; bases outside gene matches: 7. CDR3 sequence (DNA): TGTGCCTGGTCGACAGGGGTAAAGACTGAAGCTTTCTTT. Its translation is CAWSTGVKTEAFF.

V gene TRBV4-2 combines with J gene TRBJ2-2; 9 bases match TRBD2. The ends lost 3 bases at V and 5 bases at J; junction bases unmatched: 4. CDR1 is LGHNA and CDR2 is YNFKEQ in the germline V gene. The CDR3 extends over 15 amino acids. For the CDR3, the DNA is TGTGCCAGCAGCCATGCGGGGGGGCAGACCGGGGAGCTGTTTTTT. Translating it yields CASSHAGGQTGELFF.

The rearrangement joins TRBV6-6 to TRBJ1-1; 7 positions match TRBD1. With 6 bases clipped from V and 6 bases from J, the junction kept 7 bases outside the gene matches. Germline CDR1 MNHNY, CDR2 SVGAGI (reference sequence). This CDR3 contains 13 residues. This CDR3 reads CASSRDRAAEAFF. The CDR3 coding sequence is TGTGCCAGCAGCCGTGACAGGGCCGCTGAAGCTTTCTTT.

V is TRBV6-1 and J is TRBJ2-3; TRBD1 agrees at 11 bases. This CDR3 has 14 amino acids. Losses at the gene ends were 6 bases for V and 4 bases for J; bases not matched to a gene: 3. CDR1 is MNHNS, CDR2 SASEGT, per germline. Here the CDR3 reads CASSSGQGADTQYF. CDR3 sequence (DNA): TGTGCCAGCAGCTCGGGACAGGGGGCAGATACGCAGTATTTT.

This clone was observed a single time. J is TRBJ2-2 and V is TRBV7-6, with D possibly TRBD1 on 6 matching bases. Germline assignment: CDR1 SGHVS and CDR2 FNYEAQ. The CDR3 totals 16 residues. V lost 4 bases to trimming and J lost 0 bases, with 12 bases between them. The CDR3 DNA follows: TGTGCCAGCAGCTCGGCAGGGGTGGCGAACACCGGGGAGCTGTTTTTT. Its protein product is CASSSAGVANTGELFF.

The V call is TRBV11-2, the J call TRBJ1-5; possibly TRBD1 for D (6 bases). Trimming took off 1 base at V and 7 bases at J, with 11 bases between the two ends. CDR1 and CDR2 (germline): SGHAT, FQNNGV. CDR3 size: 14 residues. CDR3 region: CASSLVQGSQPQHF. CDR3 nucleotide sequence: TGTGCCAGCAGCTTAGTTCAGGGGAGCCAGCCCCAGCATTTT.

This clone was seen once. The V gene is TRBV6-5, the J gene TRBJ2-3; D gene unclear. The CDR3 is 13 amino acids. The germline CDR1 and CDR2 sequences are MNHEY and SVGAGI. The V end was cut by 1 base, the J end by 5 bases, with 7 bases between. The CDR3 protein is CASSYYDGDTQYF. For the CDR3, the DNA is TGTGCCAGCAGTTACTATGACGGAGATACGCAGTATTTT.

The chain couples TRBV2 to TRBJ2-3; tentatively, D is TRBD1 (5 bases). The CDR3 spans 13 residues. Germline CDR1 and CDR2: SNHLY and FYNNEI. The V and J ends lost 4 bases and 8 bases respectively, with 13 bases between them. The CDR3 reads CASSGTRQVTQYF. CDR3 DNA: TGTGCCAGCAGTGGGACACGGCAGGTTACGCAGTATTTT.

This rearrangement joins TRBV6-6 to TRBJ2-1; TRBD2 matches at 13 bases. The CDR3 is 16 residues long. Germline V CDR1 and CDR2: MNHNY, SVGAGI (reference sequence). Trimming took 0 bases from V and 5 from J; bases not matched to a gene: 1. CDR3 loop: CASSYSGLAGDNEQFF. The CDR3 bases are TGTGCCAGCAGTTACTCAGGACTAGCGGGGGACAATGAGCAGTTCTTC.

This clone was picked up one time. The rearrangement uses TRBV11-2 and TRBJ2-7; TRBD1 matches at 10 bases. J was trimmed by 3 bases and V by 5 bases; bases with no gene match: 13. Per germline, CDR1 SGHAT and CDR2 FQNNGV. The CDR3 is 17 amino acids. CDR3: CASSTDRPRDRGYEQYF. CDR3 bases: TGTGCCAGCAGCACAGATCGCCCCCGGGACAGGGGCTACGAGCAGTACTTC.

This clone was detected only once. The rearrangement joins TRBV7-8 to TRBJ1-2; maybe TRBD1 (5 bases). Trimming pared 2 bases from V and 4 bases from J, leaving 17 bases between. This CDR3 spans 16 amino acids. Germline CDR1 is SGHVS and CDR2 is FQNEAQ. This chain's CDR3 is CASSLSREGAPYGYTF. The CDR3 nucleotides are TGTGCCAGCAGCTTATCCCGGGAAGGGGCCCCCTATGGCTACACCTTC.

The chain has TRBV6-1 and TRBJ2-7, with D hard to call. The CDR3 consists of 12 residues. CDR1 is MNHNS and CDR2 is SASEGT in the germline V gene. V lost 4 bases to trimming and J lost 4 bases, with 8 bases between them. CDR3 bases: TGTGCCAGCAGTGGGGTTCGGTACGAGCAGTACTTC. This translates into CASSGVRYEQYF.

The J gene is TRBJ2-7, the V gene TRBV27; 7 positions match TRBD1. Germline V gene sequence: CDR1 MNHEY, CDR2 SMNVEV (reference sequence). The CDR3 length is 16 residues. Trimming at V came to 7 bases and at J to 3 bases, leaving 15 bases not matched to a gene. CDR3 amino acids: CASMPRGRGSGYEQYF. The CDR3 DNA follows: TGTGCCAGCATGCCCCGGGGCAGGGGGTCAGGCTACGAGCAGTACTTC.

V is TRBV30 and J is TRBJ2-2; weak D call: TRBD1 (5 bases). The CDR3 extends over 14 amino acids. CDR1 is GTSNPN, CDR2 SVGIG, per germline (reference sequence). Trimming removed 2 bases from V and 3 bases from J, with 10 bases in between. CDR3 amino acids: CAWSPQGYTGELFF. CDR3 sequence (DNA): TGTGCCTGGAGTCCCCAGGGTTACACCGGGGAGCTGTTTTTT.

This clone occurred once. The rearrangement uses TRBV6-5 and TRBJ1-1, with 7 bases identical to TRBD1. CDR1 is MNHEY and CDR2 is SVGAGI in the germline V gene. This CDR3 comprises 15 residues. V lost 5 bases and J lost 7; bases outside the gene matches: 13. The CDR3 sequence: CASSVTLRDSDEAFF. CDR3 nucleotides: TGTGCCAGCAGTGTAACCCTCCGGGACAGCGATGAAGCTTTCTTT.

This clone was seen more than once but under ten times. The J gene is TRBJ2-7, the V gene TRBV4-3, with D unresolved. Per the germline V gene, CDR1 is LGHNA and CDR2 is YSLEER. The V end lost 6 bases, the J end lost 1 base, and 10 bases lay between the germline ends. The CDR3 covers 13 residues. The CDR3 region is CASSHSESYEQYF. The CDR3 DNA reads TGCGCCAGCAGTCATTCAGAATCCTACGAGCAGTACTTC.

This clone turned up a few times. The V call is TRBV6-5, the J call TRBJ1-1; D gene ambiguous. With 4 bases removed from V and 6 bases from J, the gap between germline ends came to 15 bases. Germline CDR1 and CDR2: MNHEY and SVGAGI. The CDR3 has 14 amino acids. CDR3 sequence (DNA): TGTGCCAGCAGTTTACTCGGGTTAGGCGCTGAAGCTTTCTTT. It yields the protein CASSLLGLGAEAFF.

This chain connects TRBV7-2 to TRBJ2-3; the match to TRBD2 covers 10 bases. Germline V gene sequence: CDR1 SGHTA, CDR2 FQGNSA. There are 18 residues in the CDR3. J gave up 2 bases and V 2 bases, and 10 bases lay outside the gene matches. CDR3 bases: TGTGCCAGCAGCTTACAGTTAGCGGGGGGCCTAGCCACAGATACGCAGTATTTT. As protein: CASSLQLAGGLATDTQYF.